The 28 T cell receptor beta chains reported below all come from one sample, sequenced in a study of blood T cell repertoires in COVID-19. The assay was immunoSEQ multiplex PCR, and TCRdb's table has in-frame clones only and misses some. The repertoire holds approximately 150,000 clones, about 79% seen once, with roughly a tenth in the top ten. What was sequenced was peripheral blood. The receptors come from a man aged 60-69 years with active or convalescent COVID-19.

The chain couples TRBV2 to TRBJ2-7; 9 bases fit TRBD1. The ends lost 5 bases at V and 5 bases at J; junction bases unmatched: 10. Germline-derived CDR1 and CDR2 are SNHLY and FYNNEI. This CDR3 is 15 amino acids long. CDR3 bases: TGTGCCAGCAGTCACCGGGGGACAGGGACCAACGAGCAGTACGTC. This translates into CASSHRGTGTNEQYV.

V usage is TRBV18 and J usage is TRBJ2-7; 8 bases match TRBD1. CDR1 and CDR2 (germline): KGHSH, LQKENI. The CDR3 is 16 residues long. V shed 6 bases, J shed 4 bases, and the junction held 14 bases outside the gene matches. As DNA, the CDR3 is TGTGCCAGCTCTCCCTCCAGGACAGGGCAACTATACGAGCAGTACGTC. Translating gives CASSPSRTGQLYEQYV.

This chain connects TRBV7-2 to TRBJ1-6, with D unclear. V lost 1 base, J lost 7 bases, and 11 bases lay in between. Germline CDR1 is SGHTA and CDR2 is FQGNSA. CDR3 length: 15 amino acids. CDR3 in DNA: TGTGCCAGCAGCTTAGATCCGAGAGCCAATTCACCCCTCCACTTT. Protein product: CASSLDPRANSPLHF.

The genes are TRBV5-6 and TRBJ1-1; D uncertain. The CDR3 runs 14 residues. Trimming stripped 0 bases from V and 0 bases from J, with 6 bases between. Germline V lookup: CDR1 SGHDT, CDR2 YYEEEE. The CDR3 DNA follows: TGTGCCAGCAGCTTGGGCGGAATGAACACTGAAGCTTTCTTT. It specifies CASSLGGMNTEAFF.

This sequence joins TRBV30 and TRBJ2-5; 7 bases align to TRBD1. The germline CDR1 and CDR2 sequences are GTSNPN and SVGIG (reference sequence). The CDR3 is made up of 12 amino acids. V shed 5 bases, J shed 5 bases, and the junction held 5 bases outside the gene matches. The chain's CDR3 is CAWETGLETQYF. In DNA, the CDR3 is TGTGCCTGGGAGACAGGGTTGGAGACCCAGTACTTC.

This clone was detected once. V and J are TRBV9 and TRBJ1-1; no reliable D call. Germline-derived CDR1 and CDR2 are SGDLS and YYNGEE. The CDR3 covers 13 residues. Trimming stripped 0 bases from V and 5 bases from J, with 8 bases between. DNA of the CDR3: TGTGCCAGCAGCGTAGTTTCGGGTACTGAAGCTTTCTTT. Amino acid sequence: CASSVVSGTEAFF.

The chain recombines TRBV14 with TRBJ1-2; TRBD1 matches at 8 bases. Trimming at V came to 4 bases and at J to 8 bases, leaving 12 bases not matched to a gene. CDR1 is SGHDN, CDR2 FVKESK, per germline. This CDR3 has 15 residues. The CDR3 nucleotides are TGTGCCAGCAGCCTCACCGACAGGGGCCCTTGGGGCTACACCTTC. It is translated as CASSLTDRGPWGYTF.

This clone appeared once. Here the CDR3 DNA reads TGTGCCAGCAGCCATTCTTCCGGGCTGAGGGCGACCCAGTACTTC. Its translation is CASSHSSGLRATQYF. This chain links TRBV14 with TRBJ2-5; a possible D gene is TRBD2 (5 bases). Trimming cost V 3 bases and J 7 bases, with 18 bases left between them. This CDR3 region has 15 residues. CDR1 SGHDN and CDR2 FVKESK come from the germline V gene.

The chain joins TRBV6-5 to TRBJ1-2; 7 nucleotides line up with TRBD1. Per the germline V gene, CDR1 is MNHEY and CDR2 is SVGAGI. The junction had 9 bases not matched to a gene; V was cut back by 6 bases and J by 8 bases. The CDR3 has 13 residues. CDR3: CASRQTGPGGYTF. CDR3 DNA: TGTGCCAGCAGGCAGACAGGGCCCGGGGGCTACACCTTC.

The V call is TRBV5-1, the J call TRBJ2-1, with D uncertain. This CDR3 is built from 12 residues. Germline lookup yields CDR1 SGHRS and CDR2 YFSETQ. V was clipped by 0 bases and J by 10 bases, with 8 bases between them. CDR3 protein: CASSLDYSEQFF. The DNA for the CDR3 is TGCGCCAGCAGCTTGGACTATTCGGAGCAGTTCTTC.

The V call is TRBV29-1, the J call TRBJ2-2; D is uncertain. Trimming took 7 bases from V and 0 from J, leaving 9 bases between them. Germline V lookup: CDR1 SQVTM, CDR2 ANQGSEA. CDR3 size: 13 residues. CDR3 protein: CSAVPANTGELFF. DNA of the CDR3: TGCAGCGCCGTTCCGGCGAACACCGGGGAGCTGTTTTTT.

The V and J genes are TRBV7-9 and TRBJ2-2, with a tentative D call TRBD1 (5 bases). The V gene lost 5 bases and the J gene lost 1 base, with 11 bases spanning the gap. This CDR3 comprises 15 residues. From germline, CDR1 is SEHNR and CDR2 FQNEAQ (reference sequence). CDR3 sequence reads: CASSQIDRNTGELFF. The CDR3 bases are TGTGCCAGCAGCCAAATAGACAGGAACACCGGGGAGCTGTTTTTT.

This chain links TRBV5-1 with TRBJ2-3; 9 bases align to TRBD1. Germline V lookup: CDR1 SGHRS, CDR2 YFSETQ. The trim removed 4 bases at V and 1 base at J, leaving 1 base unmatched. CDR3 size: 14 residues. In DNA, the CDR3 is TGCGCCAGCAGCCGGGACAGGGGCACAGATACGCAGTATTTT. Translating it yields CASSRDRGTDTQYF.

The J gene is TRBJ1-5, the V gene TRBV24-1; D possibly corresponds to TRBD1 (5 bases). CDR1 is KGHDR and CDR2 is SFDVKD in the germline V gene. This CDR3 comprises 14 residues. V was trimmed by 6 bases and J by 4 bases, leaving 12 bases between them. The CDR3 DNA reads TGTGCCACCAGTCATGGGGCGGAGAATCAGCCCCAGCATTTT. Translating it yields CATSHGAENQPQHF.

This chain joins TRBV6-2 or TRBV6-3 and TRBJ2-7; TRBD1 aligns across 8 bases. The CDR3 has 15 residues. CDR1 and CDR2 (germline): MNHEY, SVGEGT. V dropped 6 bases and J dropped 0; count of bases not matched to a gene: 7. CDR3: CASSLGDRSSYEQYF. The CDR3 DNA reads TGTGCCAGCAGCCTGGGGGACAGGAGCTCCTACGAGCAGTACTTC.

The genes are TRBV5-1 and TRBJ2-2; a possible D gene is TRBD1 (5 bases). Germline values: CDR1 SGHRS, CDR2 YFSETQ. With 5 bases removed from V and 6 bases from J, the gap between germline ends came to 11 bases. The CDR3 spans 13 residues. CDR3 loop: CASRLQGAGELFF. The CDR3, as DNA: TGCGCCAGCAGACTCCAGGGCGCCGGGGAGCTGTTTTTT.

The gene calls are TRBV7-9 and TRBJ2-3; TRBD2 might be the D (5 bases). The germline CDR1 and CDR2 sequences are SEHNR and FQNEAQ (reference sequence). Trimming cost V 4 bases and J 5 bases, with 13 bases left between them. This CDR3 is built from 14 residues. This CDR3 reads CASSSLVTGDTQYF. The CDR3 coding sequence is TGTGCCAGCAGCTCACTAGTCACCGGAGATACGCAGTATTTT.

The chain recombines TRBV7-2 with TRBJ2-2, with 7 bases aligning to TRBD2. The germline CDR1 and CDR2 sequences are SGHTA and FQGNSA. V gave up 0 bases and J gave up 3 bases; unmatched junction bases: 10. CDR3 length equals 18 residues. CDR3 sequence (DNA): TGTGCCAGCAGCTTAGCCTTCTGGAATCGGGGGGACACCGGGGAGCTGTTTTTT. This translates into CASSLAFWNRGDTGELFF.

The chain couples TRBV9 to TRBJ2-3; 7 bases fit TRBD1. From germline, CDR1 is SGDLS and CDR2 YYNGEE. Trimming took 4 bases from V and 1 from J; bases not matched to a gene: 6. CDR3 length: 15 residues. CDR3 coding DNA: TGTGCCAGCAGCCCCTCCCAGGGGGGCACAGATACGCAGTATTTT. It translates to CASSPSQGGTDTQYF.

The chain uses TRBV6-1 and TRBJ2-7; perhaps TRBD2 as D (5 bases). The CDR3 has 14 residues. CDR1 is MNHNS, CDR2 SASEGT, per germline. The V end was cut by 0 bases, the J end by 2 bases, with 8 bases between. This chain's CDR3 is CASSEAGGTYEQYV. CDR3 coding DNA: TGTGCCAGCAGTGAAGCTGGAGGCACCTACGAGCAGTACGTC.

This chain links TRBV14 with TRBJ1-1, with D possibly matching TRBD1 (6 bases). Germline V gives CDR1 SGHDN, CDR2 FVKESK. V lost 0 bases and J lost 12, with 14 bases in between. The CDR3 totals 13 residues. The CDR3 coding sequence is TGTGCCAGCAGCCAAGAGTTACAGGGAAAAACTTTCTTT. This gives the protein CASSQELQGKTFF.

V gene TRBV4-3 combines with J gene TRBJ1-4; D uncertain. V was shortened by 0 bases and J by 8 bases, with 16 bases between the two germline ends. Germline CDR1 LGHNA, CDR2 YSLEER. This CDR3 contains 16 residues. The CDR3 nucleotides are TGCGCCAGCAGCCAAGATGGCGGGGTCTCTATGGAAAAACTGTTTTTT. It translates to CASSQDGGVSMEKLFF.

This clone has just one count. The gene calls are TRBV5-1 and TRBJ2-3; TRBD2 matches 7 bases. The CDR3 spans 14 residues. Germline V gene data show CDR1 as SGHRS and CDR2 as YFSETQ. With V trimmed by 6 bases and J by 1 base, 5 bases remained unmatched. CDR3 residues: CASNWAGGTDTQYF. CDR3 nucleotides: TGCGCCAGCAATTGGGCGGGAGGCACAGATACGCAGTATTTT.

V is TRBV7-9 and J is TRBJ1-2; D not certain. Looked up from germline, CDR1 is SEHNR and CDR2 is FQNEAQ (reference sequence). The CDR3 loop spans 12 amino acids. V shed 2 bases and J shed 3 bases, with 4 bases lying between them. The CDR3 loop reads CASSLQDYGYTF. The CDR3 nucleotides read TGTGCCAGCAGCTTACAGGACTATGGCTACACCTTC.

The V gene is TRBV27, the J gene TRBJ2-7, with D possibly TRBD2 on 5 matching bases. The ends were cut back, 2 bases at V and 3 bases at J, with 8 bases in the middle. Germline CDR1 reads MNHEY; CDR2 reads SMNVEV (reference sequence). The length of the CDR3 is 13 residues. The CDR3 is CASSLTLGYEQYV. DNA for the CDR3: TGTGCCAGCAGTTTAACACTAGGCTACGAGCAGTACGTC.

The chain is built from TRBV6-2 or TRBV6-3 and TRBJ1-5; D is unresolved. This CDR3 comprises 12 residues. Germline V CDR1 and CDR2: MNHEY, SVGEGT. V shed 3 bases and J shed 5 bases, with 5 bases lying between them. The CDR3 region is CASSYSDQPQHF. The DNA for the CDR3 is TGTGCCAGCAGTTATTCGGATCAGCCCCAGCATTTT.

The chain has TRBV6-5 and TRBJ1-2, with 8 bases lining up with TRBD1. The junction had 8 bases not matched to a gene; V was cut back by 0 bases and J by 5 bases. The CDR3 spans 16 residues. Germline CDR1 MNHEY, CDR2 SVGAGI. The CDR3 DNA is TGTGCCAGCAGTTACTCCATTTTCAGGGGGCGGTATGGCTACACCTTC. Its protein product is CASSYSIFRGRYGYTF.

CDR3 DNA: TGTGCCAGCAGCCTACAGGGTGACGGAAACACCATATATTTT. Protein product: CASSLQGDGNTIYF. The chain carries TRBV6-5 and TRBJ1-3; perhaps TRBD1 as D (6 bases). Trimming left V 6 bases short and J 4 bases short, with 13 bases between. Germline V gives CDR1 MNHEY, CDR2 SVGAGI. The CDR3 has 14 amino acids.